One sample yielded the 18 T cell receptor beta chains listed below, sequenced in a study of shared clonotypes between healthy human individuals. Here immunoSEQ multiplex PCR was the method, and the copy in TCRdb shows in-frame clones only, minus some. The data show 980,000 or so clones, more than 75% seen once. The specimen sequenced was memory CD4+ T cells sorted from blood. Indicated subset: CD45RA-negative fraction. Every receptor here comes from a man in his late teens or twenties in good health.

This clone has a single count. A single base separates this from a much larger clone, so it may be a read error. The identical CDR3 is also encoded by other nucleotide sequences in the sample. The V and J genes are TRBV5-1 and TRBJ2-7; 8 bases align to TRBD1. This CDR3 has 18 amino acids. V shed 3 bases, J shed 4 bases, and the junction held 18 bases outside the gene matches. Germline CDR1 is SGHRS and CDR2 is YFSETQ. The chain's CDR3 is CASSSGQGNYRRTYEQYF. CDR3 coding DNA: TGCGCCAGCAGCTCCGGACAGGGCAACTATCGAAGGACTTACGAGCAGTACTTC.

The rearrangement links TRBV21-1 to TRBJ2-1; the table names TRBD2, a call not compared with the DNA. TRBV21-1 is reported as a pseudogene. This CDR3 is built from 16 residues. The CDR3: CASSVKFRVLYNEQFF. Written as DNA, the CDR3 is TGTGCCAGCAGTGTAAAGTTCCGTGTCCTATACAATGAGCAGTTCTTC.

V is TRBV5-6 and J is TRBJ2-3; TRBD2 aligns across 11 bases. The ends lost 2 bases at V and 5 bases at J; junction bases unmatched: 10. This CDR3 contains 17 residues. The germline V gene encodes CDR1 SGHDT and CDR2 YYEEEE. CDR3 region: CASSFGFLAGGGDTQYF. CDR3 nucleotide sequence: TGTGCCAGCAGCTTCGGCTTTTTAGCGGGAGGGGGAGATACGCAGTATTTT. The variable domain in full, with the rest retrieved from reference TRBV5-6 and TRBJ2-3, is DAGVTQSPTHLIKTRGQQVTLRCSPKSGHDTVSWYQQALGQGPQFIFQYYEEEERQRGNFPDRFSGHQFPNYSSELNVNALLLGDSALYLCASSFGFLAGGGDTQYFGPGTRLTVL.

The chain combines TRBV10-3 with TRBJ2-3; 8 bases are a match to TRBD2. Germline CDR1 is ENHRY and CDR2 is SYGVKD. This CDR3 has 15 amino acids. V lost 5 bases and J lost 4; bases outside the gene matches: 8. The CDR3 here is CAISFSGNEADTQYF. Written as DNA, the CDR3 is TGTGCCATCAGTTTTAGCGGGAATGAGGCAGATACGCAGTATTTT.

This clone was recorded once. V gene TRBV5-4 combines with J gene TRBJ1-1, with D unclear. Trimming took 4 bases from V and 1 from J, leaving 14 bases between them. Germline CDR1 SGHNT, CDR2 YYREEE (reference sequence). CDR3 length: 15 amino acids. The CDR3 here is CASSIGRTGNTEAFF. The CDR3 DNA follows: TGTGCCAGCAGCATTGGGAGGACGGGGAACACTGAAGCTTTCTTT.

This chain links TRBV5-4 with TRBJ2-3; D perhaps matches TRBD1 (6 bases). V was cut by 2 bases and J by 4 bases, with 11 bases left in between. The CDR3 has 14 amino acids. The germline V gene has CDR1 SGHNT and CDR2 YYREEE (reference sequence). Here the CDR3 DNA reads TGTGCCAGCAGCTTTCCCAGGGGTCCAGATACGCAGTATTTT. It specifies CASSFPRGPDTQYF. The entire variable domain, with the rest obtained from reference TRBV5-4 and TRBJ2-3, is as follows: ETGVTQSPTHLIKTRGQQVTLRCSSQSGHNTVSWYQQALGQGPQFIFQYYREEENGRGNFPPRFSGLQFPNYSSELNVNALELDDSALYLCASSFPRGPDTQYFGPGTRLTVL.

The rearrangement uses TRBV30 and TRBJ1-3; tentatively, D is TRBD1 (5 bases). Per germline, CDR1 GTSNPN and CDR2 SVGIG (reference sequence). V dropped 2 bases and J dropped 3 bases, with 11 bases sitting between them. The CDR3 spans 14 residues. The CDR3 sequence: CAWSPGLGGNTIYF. The CDR3 nucleotides read TGTGCCTGGAGTCCGGGACTCGGTGGAAACACCATATATTTT.

This chain connects TRBV5-1 to TRBJ2-3, with 8 bases aligning to TRBD1. Losses at the gene ends were 0 bases for V and 11 bases for J; bases not matched to a gene: 11. The germline gives CDR1 SGHRS, CDR2 YFSETQ. The CDR3 is 15 amino acids. CDR3 protein: CASSLGGQGVLRQYF. CDR3 DNA sequence: TGCGCCAGCAGCTTGGGAGGACAGGGCGTTTTAAGGCAGTATTTT.

J is TRBJ1-2 and V is TRBV2; no definite D call. Germline V gives CDR1 SNHLY, CDR2 FYNNEI. V was shortened by 2 bases and J by 5 bases, with 12 bases between the two germline ends. There are 14 residues in the CDR3. The CDR3 sequence: CASSEFSLPYGYTF. In DNA form, the CDR3 reads TGTGCCAGCAGTGAATTCAGCCTACCTTATGGCTACACCTTC.

The V and J genes are TRBV5-1 and TRBJ2-1, with a tentative D call TRBD2 (5 bases). Trimming took 0 bases from V and 8 from J, leaving 9 bases between them. The CDR3 is 13 residues long. From germline, CDR1 is SGHRS and CDR2 YFSETQ. CDR3: CASSLERADEQFF. The CDR3 DNA reads TGCGCCAGCAGCTTGGAGAGGGCCGATGAGCAGTTCTTC.

The rearrangement links TRBV12-1 to TRBJ2-5; TRBD1 is taken as the D call from the table, unchecked against the DNA. TRBV12-1 is reported as a pseudogene. CDR3 size: 17 residues. The DNA for the CDR3 is TGTGCCAGCAGCAACCCGCCAACAGGGAGACTTAAAGAGACCCAGTACTTC. Translation: CASSNPPTGRLKETQYF.

The chain uses TRBV4-1 and TRBJ2-5, with TRBD1 matching over 9 bases. The trim removed 2 bases at V and 3 bases at J, leaving 7 bases unmatched. The CDR3 contains 16 residues. CDR1 and CDR2 (germline): MGHRA, YSYEKL. CDR3 protein: CASSQNQGTGKETQYF. The CDR3 DNA is TGCGCCAGCAGCCAAAACCAAGGGACAGGGAAAGAGACCCAGTACTTC.

This rearrangement joins TRBV6-1 to TRBJ1-4; D may be TRBD1 (5 bases). From germline, CDR1 is MNHNS and CDR2 SASEGT. The CDR3 runs to 16 residues. The V and J ends lost 4 bases and 0 bases respectively, with 12 bases between them. CDR3 in DNA: TGTGCCAGCAGTGCGACAGAAAAAGCAACTAATGAAAAACTGTTTTTT. Its protein product is CASSATEKATNEKLFF.

The chain carries TRBV5-4 and TRBJ2-3, with no clear D. This CDR3 spans 11 amino acids. V gave up 2 bases and J gave up 9 bases, with 7 bases separating them. CDR1 and CDR2 (germline): SGHNT, YYREEE (reference sequence). The CDR3 DNA reads TGTGCCAGCAGCTTAGGATGGACGCAGTATTTT. Translation: CASSLGWTQYF.

The CDR3 protein is CASSFQGGSGGNTIYF. CDR3 DNA sequence: TGTGCCAGCAGCTTCCAGGGCGGGTCTGGAGGAAACACCATATATTTT. This sequence joins TRBV5-5 and TRBJ1-3; D possibly corresponds to TRBD1 (5 bases). The CDR3 loop spans 16 amino acids. Germline CDR1 reads SGHKS; CDR2 reads YYEKEE (reference sequence). V shed 2 bases and J shed 4 bases, with 16 bases lying between them.

This clone has a count of ten or more. The chain is built from TRBV7-9 and TRBJ2-3; 8 nucleotides line up with TRBD1. Germline V gene data show CDR1 as SEHNR and CDR2 as FQNEAQ (reference sequence). CDR3 length: 15 amino acids. V trimming: 11 bases; J trimming: 1 base; junction bases outside the gene matches: 11. The CDR3 DNA reads TGTGCCGCGCATGCCCTGACAGGGGGCACAGATACGCAGTATTTT. It specifies CAAHALTGGTDTQYF. Supplemented by reference TRBV7-9 and TRBJ2-3, the full variable domain reads DTGVSQNPRHKITKRGQNVTFRCDPISEHNRLYWYRQTLGQGPEFLTYFQNEAQLEKSRLLSDRFSAERPKGSFSTLEIQRTEQGDSAMYLCAAHALTGGTDTQYFGPGTRLTVL.

This sequence joins TRBV10-3 and TRBJ2-3; TRBD2 aligns across 8 bases. The trim removed 3 bases at V and 4 bases at J, leaving 3 bases unmatched. CDR1 is ENHRY, CDR2 SYGVKD, per germline. This CDR3 comprises 14 residues. The CDR3, as DNA: TGTGCCATCAGTGACGGGGGGGGGCCAGATACGCAGTATTTT. Translated, it gives CAISDGGGPDTQYF.

This chain joins TRBV5-1 and TRBJ2-1, with 7 positions matching TRBD1. Germline-derived CDR1 and CDR2 are SGHRS and YFSETQ. Trimming cost V 4 bases and J 4 bases; bases outside gene matches: 11. The CDR3 contains 16 residues. The CDR3 DNA sequence: TGCGCCAGCAGCGCCGGACAGGCTGGTGGATACAATGAGCAGTTCTTC. Its protein product is CASSAGQAGGYNEQFF.